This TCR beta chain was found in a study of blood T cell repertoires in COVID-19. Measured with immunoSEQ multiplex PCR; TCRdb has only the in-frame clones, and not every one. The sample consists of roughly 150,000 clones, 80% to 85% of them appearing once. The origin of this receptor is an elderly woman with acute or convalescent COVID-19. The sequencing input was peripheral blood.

CDR3 protein: CASSVAGNQPQHF. Written as DNA, the CDR3 is TGTGCCAGCAGTGTTGCAGGGAATCAGCCCCAGCATTTT. This chain uses TRBV2 with TRBJ1-5; D might be TRBD1 (5 bases). This CDR3 is built from 13 residues. Germline V lookup: CDR1 SNHLY, CDR2 FYNNEI. The ends were cut back, 4 bases at V and 4 bases at J, with 8 bases in the middle.